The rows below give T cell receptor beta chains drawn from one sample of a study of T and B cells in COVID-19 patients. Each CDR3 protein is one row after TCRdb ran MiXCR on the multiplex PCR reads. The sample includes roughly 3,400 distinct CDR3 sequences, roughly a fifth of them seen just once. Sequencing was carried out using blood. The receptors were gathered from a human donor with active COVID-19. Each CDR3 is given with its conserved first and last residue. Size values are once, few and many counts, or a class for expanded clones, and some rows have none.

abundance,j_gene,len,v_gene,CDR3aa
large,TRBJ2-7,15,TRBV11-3,CASSLTGTSGYEQYF
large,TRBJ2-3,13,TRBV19,CASSTRLAETQYF
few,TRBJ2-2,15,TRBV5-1,CASSLGVANTGELFF
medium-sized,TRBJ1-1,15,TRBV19,CASTGAGGKNTEAFF
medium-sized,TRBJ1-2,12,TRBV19,CASSIGVSGYTF
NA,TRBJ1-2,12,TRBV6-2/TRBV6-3,CASSPNYYGYTF
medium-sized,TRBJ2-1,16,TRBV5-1,CASSPFSGGTYNEQFF
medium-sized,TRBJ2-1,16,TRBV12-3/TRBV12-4,CASISISGGPYNEQFF
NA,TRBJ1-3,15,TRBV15,CATSRGGASGNTIYF
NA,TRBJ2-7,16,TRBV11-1,CASSLAGGRGAYEQYF
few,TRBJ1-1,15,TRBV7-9,CASSPTDRLNTEAFF
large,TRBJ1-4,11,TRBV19,CASSRYEKLFF
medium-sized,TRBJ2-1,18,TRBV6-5,CASSYGQGLAGTYNEQFF
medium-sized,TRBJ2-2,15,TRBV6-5,CASRTTGGGTGELFF
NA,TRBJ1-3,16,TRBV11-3,CASRAQVGRSGNTIYF
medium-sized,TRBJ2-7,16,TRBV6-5,CASSTLGAGFSYEQYF
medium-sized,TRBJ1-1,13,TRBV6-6,CASIEILNTEAFF
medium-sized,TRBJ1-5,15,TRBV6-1,CASSDPTGAAQPQHF
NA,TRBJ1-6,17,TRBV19,CASSISQGAPYNSPLHF
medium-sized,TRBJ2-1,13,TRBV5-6,CASSLLLYNEQFF
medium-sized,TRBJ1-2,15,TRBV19,CATTGTGVLADGYTF
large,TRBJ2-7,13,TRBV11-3,CASSPTRGYEQYF
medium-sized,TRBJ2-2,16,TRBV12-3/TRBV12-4,CASSFRPDRGTGELFF
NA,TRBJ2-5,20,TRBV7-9,CASSPIRLAGVEGRQETQYF
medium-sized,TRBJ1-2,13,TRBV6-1,CASSDWSTGPYTF
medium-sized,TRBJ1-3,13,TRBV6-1,CASSELGGNTIYF
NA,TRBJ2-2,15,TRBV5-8,CASSSTAPGTGELFF
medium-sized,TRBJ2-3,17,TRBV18,CASSPRSNRGLTDTQYF
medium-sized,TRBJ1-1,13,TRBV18,CASSPGMNTEAFF
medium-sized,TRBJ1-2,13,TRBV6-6,CASGGGIGSGYTF
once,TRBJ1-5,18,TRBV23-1,CASSPPGDRDHSNQPQHF
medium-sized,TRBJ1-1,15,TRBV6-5,CASSPRVGTHTEAFF
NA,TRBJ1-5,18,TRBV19,CASISRTGGTHGNQPQHF
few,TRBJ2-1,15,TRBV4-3,CASSRVFSGSNEQFF
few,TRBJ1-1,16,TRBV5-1,CASSPEGQFKNTEAFF
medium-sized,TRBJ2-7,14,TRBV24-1,CATSLGRGLSEQYF
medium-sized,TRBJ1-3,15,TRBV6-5,CASSIQGALGNTIYF